This section outlines one T cell receptor (beta chain) sequence together with its context. The V end lost 6 bases, the J end lost 0 bases, and 17 bases lay between the germline ends. CDR3 length: 16 amino acids. CDR1 is KGHSH, CDR2 LQKENI, per germline. This sample stems from a study of cytomegalovirus exposure and HLA in healthy donors. Study-level information: Counted in an early data release were roughly 81 million unique TCRs from HLA-typed donors.

The PCR had 60 Vbeta and 13 Jbeta primers. Some clones are missing from TCRdb's copy, which holds only in-frame ones; the method was immunoSEQ multiplex PCR. The ten most abundant clones cover about 6.4% of a sample with about 37,000 clones. The chain couples TRBV18 to TRBJ1-1; the D gene is possibly TRBD1 (5 bases). The TCR originated in a human donor in good health. The sample was PBMCs. CDR3 nucleotides: TGTGCCAGCTCGCTAGACAGCTTAATAATGAACACTGAAGCTTTCTTT. Translating gives CASSLDSLIMNTEAFF.